The source of this T cell receptor beta chain is a study of blood T cell repertoires in COVID-19. Looking at the study overall: COVID-19 samples collected from the United States, Italy and Spain covered acute and convalescent phases. Sources were T cells, B-cell-depleted T cells, or PBMCs; the material itself was cDNA or gDNA.

Original handling: Researchers report that nucleated cell counts were estimated from reference gene primer amplification. Sequencing used immunoSEQ multiplex PCR; TCRdb keeps in-frame clones, though not all of them. Clonal size and the V and J genes are those of that table, whereas D and trimming came from the DNA. The table records some 110,000 clones, around 80% of them present only once. V trimming: 2 bases; J trimming: 5 bases; junction bases outside the gene matches: 4. Per germline, CDR1 SEHNR and CDR2 FQNEAQ (reference sequence). The CDR3 runs 14 residues. This clone was observed a few times. Other DNA sequences in this sample translate to the same CDR3.

The sample comprised peripheral blood. The chain links TRBV7-9 to TRBJ1-1; 8 bases agree with TRBD1. The sequence came from a man in his 70s with acute or convalescent COVID-19. CDR3 in DNA: TGTGCCAGCAGCTTACAGGGGGCGAGGACTGAAGCTTTCTTT. Protein product: CASSLQGARTEAFF.